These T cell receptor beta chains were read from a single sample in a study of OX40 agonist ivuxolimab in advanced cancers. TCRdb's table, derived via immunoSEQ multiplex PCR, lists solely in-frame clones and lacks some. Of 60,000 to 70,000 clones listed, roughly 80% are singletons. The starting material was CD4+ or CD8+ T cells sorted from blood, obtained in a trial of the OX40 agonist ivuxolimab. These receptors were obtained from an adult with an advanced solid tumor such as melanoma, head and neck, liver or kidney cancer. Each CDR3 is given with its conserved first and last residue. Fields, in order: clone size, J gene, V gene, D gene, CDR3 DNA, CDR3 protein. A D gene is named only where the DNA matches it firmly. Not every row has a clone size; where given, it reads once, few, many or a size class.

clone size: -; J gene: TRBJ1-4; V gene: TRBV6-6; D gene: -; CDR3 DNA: TGTGCCAGCAGTCCAAAACCGGGGATTAATGAAAAACTGTTTTTT; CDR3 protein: CASSPKPGINEKLFF
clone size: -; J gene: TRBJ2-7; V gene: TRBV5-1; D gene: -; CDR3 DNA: TGCGCCAGCAGCTGGTCAGTGGAGGGAGGCGAGCAGTACTTC; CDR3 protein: CASSWSVEGGEQYF
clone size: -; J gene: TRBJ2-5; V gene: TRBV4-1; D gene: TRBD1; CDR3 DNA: TGCGCCAGCAGCCAAGATACAGGGGGCTGGGAGACCCAGTACTTC; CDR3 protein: CASSQDTGGWETQYF
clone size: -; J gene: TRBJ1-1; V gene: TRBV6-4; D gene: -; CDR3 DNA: TGTGCCAGCAGCGCCGTCCCAGGGACCACTGAAGCTTTCTTT; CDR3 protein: CASSAVPGTTEAFF
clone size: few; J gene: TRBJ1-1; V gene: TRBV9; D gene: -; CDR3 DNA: TGTGCCAGCAGCGTAGGCGTGGACACTGAAGCTTTCTTT; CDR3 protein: CASSVGVDTEAFF
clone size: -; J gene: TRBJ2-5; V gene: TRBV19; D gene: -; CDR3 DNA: TGTGCCAGCGGGGAGGAGGACCAAGAGACCCAGTACTTC; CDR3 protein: CASGEEDQETQYF
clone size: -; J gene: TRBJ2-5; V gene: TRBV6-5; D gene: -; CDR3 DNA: TGTGCCAGCAGTTACTCGAGGGTCCAAGAGACCCAGTACTTC; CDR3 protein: CASSYSRVQETQYF
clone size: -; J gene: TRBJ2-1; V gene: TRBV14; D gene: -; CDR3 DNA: TGTGCCAGCAGCCAATCGTTTAGGGGGAATGAGCAGTTCTTC; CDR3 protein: CASSQSFRGNEQFF
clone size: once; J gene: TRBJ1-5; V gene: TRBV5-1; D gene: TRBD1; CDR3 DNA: TGCGCCAGCAGCTTGACAGGGGGCGGCAATCAGCCCCAGCATTTT; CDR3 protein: CASSLTGGGNQPQHF
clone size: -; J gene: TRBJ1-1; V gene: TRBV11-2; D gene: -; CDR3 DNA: TGTGCCAGCAGCTTAGAAATGTTCACTGAAGCTTTCTTT; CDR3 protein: CASSLEMFTEAFF
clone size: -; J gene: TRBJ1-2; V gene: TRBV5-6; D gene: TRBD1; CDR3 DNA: TGTGCCAGCAGCGGGGACAGGGCGAACTATGGCTACACCTTC; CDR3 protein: CASSGDRANYGYTF
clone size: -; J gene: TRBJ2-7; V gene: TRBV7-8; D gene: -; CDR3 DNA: TGTGCCAGCAGCTTCAGGGAGACTAGTTCTTACGAGCAGTACTTC; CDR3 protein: CASSFRETSSYEQYF
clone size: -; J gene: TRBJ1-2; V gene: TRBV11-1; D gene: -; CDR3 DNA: TGTGCCAGCAGCTCACCACACGGACAATTTAACTATGGCTACACCTTC; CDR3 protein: CASSSPHGQFNYGYTF
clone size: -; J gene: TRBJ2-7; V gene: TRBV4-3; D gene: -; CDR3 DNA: TGCGCCAGCAGCCAAGAGATCGGGGCTATGCAGTACTTC; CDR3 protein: CASSQEIGAMQYF
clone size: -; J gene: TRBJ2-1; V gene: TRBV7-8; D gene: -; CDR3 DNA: TGTGCCAGCCACGGGTGGGGTTCCAATGAGCAGTTCTTC; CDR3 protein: CASHGWGSNEQFF
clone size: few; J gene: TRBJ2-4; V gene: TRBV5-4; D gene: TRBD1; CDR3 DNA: TGTGCCAGCAGCACCATGACAGGGTTAGGATCCCCCAGTAACTTC; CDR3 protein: CASSTMTGLGSPSNF
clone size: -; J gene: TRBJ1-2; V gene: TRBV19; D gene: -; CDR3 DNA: TGTGCCAGTAGCCCCCTTGGCTATGGCTACACCTTC; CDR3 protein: CASSPLGYGYTF
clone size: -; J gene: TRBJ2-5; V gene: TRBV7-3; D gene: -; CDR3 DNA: TGTGCCAGCAGCCTCGAGGTTCAAGAGACCCAGTACTTC; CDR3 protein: CASSLEVQETQYF
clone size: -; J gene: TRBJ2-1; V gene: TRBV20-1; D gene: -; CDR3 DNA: TGCAGTGCCCGGGATGGGAATGAGCAGTTCTTC; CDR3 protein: CSARDGNEQFF
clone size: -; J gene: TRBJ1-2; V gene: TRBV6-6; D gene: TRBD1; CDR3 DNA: TGTGCCAGCAGTCCGACAGGGAACCCGAACTATGGCTACACCTTC; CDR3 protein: CASSPTGNPNYGYTF
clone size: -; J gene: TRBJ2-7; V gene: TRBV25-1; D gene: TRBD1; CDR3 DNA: TGTGCCAGCTCTCGGACAGGGGCGAACGAGCAGTACTTC; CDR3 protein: CASSRTGANEQYF
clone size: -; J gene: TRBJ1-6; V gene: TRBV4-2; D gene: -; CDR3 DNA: TGTGCCAGCAGCCGGGACGGGGCCAGCTCCTATAATTCACCCCTCCACTTT; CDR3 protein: CASSRDGASSYNSPLHF
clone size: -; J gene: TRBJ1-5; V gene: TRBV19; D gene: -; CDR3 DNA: TGTGCCAGTAGTATAGTCGGAAGGGGAGAGCCCCAGCATTTT; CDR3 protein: CASSIVGRGEPQHF
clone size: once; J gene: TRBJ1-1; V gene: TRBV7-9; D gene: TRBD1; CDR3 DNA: TGTGCCAGCAGCTTAGGGGACAGGGGGCGATGGACTGAAGCTTTCTTT; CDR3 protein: CASSLGDRGRWTEAFF
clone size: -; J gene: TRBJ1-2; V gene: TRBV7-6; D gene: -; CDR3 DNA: TGTGCCAGCAGCACCGGACCGTTCGGCTACACCTTC; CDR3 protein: CASSTGPFGYTF
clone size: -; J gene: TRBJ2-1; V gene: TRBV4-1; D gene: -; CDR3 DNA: TGCGCCAGCAGCCAAGATAGGGGGTCTAGCGATGAGCAGTTCTTC; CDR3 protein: CASSQDRGSSDEQFF
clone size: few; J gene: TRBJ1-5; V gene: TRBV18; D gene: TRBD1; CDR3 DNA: TGTGCCAGCTCACCCGGGACAGGCAATCAGCCCCAGCATTTT; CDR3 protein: CASSPGTGNQPQHF
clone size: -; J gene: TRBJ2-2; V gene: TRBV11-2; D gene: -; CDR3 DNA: TGTGCCAGCAGCTCAAGCCGGGACTTCTACACCGGGGAGCTGTTTTTT; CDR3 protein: CASSSSRDFYTGELFF